This T cell receptor beta chain comes out of a study of blood T cell repertoires in COVID-19 (dated by TCRdb to the early 2020s). In the study overall: Collaborator samples came from the United States, Italy and Spain and covered acute and convalescent phases of COVID-19. The prospective study material was composed of cDNA or gDNA derived from T cells, B-cell-depleted T cells, or PBMCs. The dataset comprised deeply sampled blood TCRbeta repertoires from subjects exposed to, actively infected with, or recovered from COVID-19. The repertoires were released in a freely available public database intended as a resource for research on the immune response to SARS-CoV-2. Samples were obtained from the ongoing ImmuneRACE study (first 160 participants) and from 1,254 subjects provided by 6 global collaborators. A de-identified subject ID, COVID-19 status, age in years and sex were almost always included in the sample metadata. Where HLA class I and class II types were available, the types were taken from metadata supplied by the sample provider, not from assay-based typing.

The germline V gene supplies CDR1 ENHRY and CDR2 SYGVKD. The CDR3, cysteine through phenylalanine, is 11 amino acids long. Of all the DNA, just the CDR3 is kept, 33 bases in frame from base 1. V and J are truncated by 9 bases and 1 base respectively, leaving an intervening sequence of 7 bases. Study-wide conclusions, independent of this receptor: How much clinical and demographic metadata was included differed by source and by participant, and the metadata was provided uncurated.

TCRbeta CDR3 regions were amplified from genomic DNA by means of the immunoSEQ Assay, a bias-controlled multiplex PCR. Turning to the authors' computational methods: The number of nucleated cells in each sample was estimated by amplification of reference gene primers within the assay. To quantify the absolute abundance of each unique TCRbeta CDR3 rearrangement, sequence reads were collapsed and filtered. Productive Simpson clonality was computed per sample as the square root of Simpson's diversity index over productive rearrangements. The source is immuneACCESS, and TCRdb retained only in-frame sequences with V and J called. Part of the clones is not carried over; for the studies checked, unresolved V genes explain less than half of this, and the remainder is unexplained. The DNA gave D and trimming, while V, J and clone size come from that table. The sample table holds 200,000 to 250,000 clones, of which more than 80% were seen once. Over 2% of the sample rests with the top ten.

Of note for this clone: Its antigen remains undetermined. No base quality values were provided; no much bigger clone lies one nucleotide off.

Samples from volunteer blood donors who had recovered from COVID-19 were contributed by a second Seattle source. Each collaborating institution followed its own protocols to collect whole blood in K2EDTA tubes. For TCRbeta analysis, collaborators shipped samples as frozen whole blood, isolated PBMCs, or DNA extracted from either of those sample types. Material for sequencing was peripheral blood. The TCR originated in a young man who had recovered from COVID-19. The rearrangement combines TRBV10-3 with TRBJ2-7; D gene: possibly TRBD2, on 6 matching bases. The DNA sequence reads TGTGCCATAGGAGGGTCCTACGAGCAGTACTTC. This codes for CAIGGSYEQYF.